This TCR beta chain stems from a study of CD8 T cells in Susac syndrome. General study points: A relatively small number of individuals underwent TCR sequencing and HLA analysis.

0.5 to 1 ug RNA was reverse transcribed with random hexamers. TCRdb fed the immunoSEQ multiplex PCR reads into MiXCR, producing one record per CDR3 protein. Seen here are tens of thousands of distinct CDR3 sequences, approximately 96% observed once, and the top ten hold 0.5% to 0.8%. TCR beta sequences were obtained from blood CD8+ and CD4+ T cells. Negative isolation yielded CD4+ and CD8+ T cells, and FACS enriched TEMRA cells. On this clonotype: The antigen is undetermined.

Trimming stripped 1 base from V and 9 bases from J, with 17 bases between. This CDR3 is 15 amino acids long. Germline values: CDR1 SEHNR, CDR2 FQNEAQ (reference sequence). This TCR derives from a human donor with Susac syndrome. The material sequenced was CD8+ T cells from PBMCs. V and J are TRBV7-9 and TRBJ2-3, with D possibly being TRBD1 (7 bases). CDR3 protein: CASSLGGGGPGTQYF. The CDR3 nucleotides are TGTGCCAGCAGCTTAGGAGGAGGGGGCCCAGGAACGCAGTATTTT. Filled out from reference TRBV7-9 and TRBJ2-3, the complete variable domain reads DTGVSQNPRHKITKRGQNVTFRCDPISEHNRLYWYRQTLGQGPEFLTYFQNEAQLEKSRLLSDRFSAERPKGSFSTLEIQRTEQGDSAMYLCASSLGGGGPGTQYFGPGTRLTVL.